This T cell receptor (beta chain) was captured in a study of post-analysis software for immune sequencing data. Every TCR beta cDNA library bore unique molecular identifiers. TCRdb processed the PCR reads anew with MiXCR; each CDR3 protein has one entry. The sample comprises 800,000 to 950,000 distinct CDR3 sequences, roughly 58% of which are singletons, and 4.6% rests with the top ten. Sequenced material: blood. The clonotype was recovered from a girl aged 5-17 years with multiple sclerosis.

DNA of the CDR3: TGTGCCATCAAGGGAGTGGGACAGGGCTACGAGCAGTACTTC. Translation gives CAIKGVGQGYEQYF. The J gene is TRBJ2-7, the V gene TRBV10-3; 9 nucleotides align to TRBD1. CDR1 and CDR2 (germline): ENHRY, SYGVKD. The length of the CDR3 is 14 residues. Unmatched junction bases numbered 7, after V lost 7 bases and J lost 3 bases.